The 12 T cell receptor beta chains reported below all come from one sample, sequenced in a study of T-cell memory formation after mild COVID-19. TCRdb itself ran the 5' RACE reads through MiXCR, one entry per CDR3 protein. The data contain fewer than 200,000 distinct CDR3 sequences, about 21% of them singletons. Input material: PBMCs or a T cell subset sorted from them (not recorded which). The receptor source for this set is an adult woman who had mild COVID-19 (a few samples of this study predate the infection). Cell type and time point are not known.

The V gene is TRBV4-1, the J gene TRBJ2-1, with a tentative D call TRBD2 (5 bases). The CDR3 sequence is 14 residues long. Germline V gene lookup returns CDR1 MGHRA and CDR2 YSYEKL. Trimming left V 3 bases short and J 6 bases short, with 12 bases between. This CDR3 is CASSQVEGSNEQFF. The CDR3 DNA follows: TGCGCCAGCAGCCAGGTCGAGGGTTCCAATGAGCAGTTCTTC.

There are a few counts of this clonotype. The chain carries TRBV12-3 or TRBV12-4 and TRBJ2-7, with 7 nucleotides matching TRBD1. CDR3 length: 14 residues. J was trimmed by 1 base and V by 6 bases; bases with no gene match: 6. The CDR3 spells CASSPGQRSYEQYF. The DNA of the CDR3 is TGTGCCAGCAGCCCGGGACAGAGATCCTACGAGCAGTACTTC.

The J gene is TRBJ2-7, the V gene TRBV4-1; maybe TRBD1 (5 bases). V lost 0 bases to trimming and J lost 0 bases, with 9 bases between them. This CDR3 has 15 residues. Germline CDR1 MGHRA, CDR2 YSYEKL. This CDR3 is CASSQENRRSYEQYF. CDR3 coding DNA: TGCGCCAGCAGCCAAGAAAACAGGCGCTCCTACGAGCAGTACTTC.

The chain recombines TRBV6-4 with TRBJ1-5; the D is unclear. Germline lookup yields CDR1 MRHNA and CDR2 SNTAGT. The CDR3 sequence is 15 residues long. Trimming left V 0 bases short and J 15 bases short, with 21 bases between. The CDR3 region is CASSDSRKVRLSWHF. For the CDR3, the DNA is TGTGCCAGCAGTGACTCGAGGAAAGTGAGGCTCTCCTGGCATTTT.

The chain carries TRBV19 and TRBJ2-5; TRBD2 matches 7 bases. After removal of 5 bases from V and 1 base from J, the junction contained 7 bases not matched to a gene. The CDR3 is made up of 15 amino acids. The germline V gene has CDR1 LNHDA and CDR2 SQIVND (reference sequence). The DNA of the CDR3 is TGTGCCAGTAGTCGGGGGGAGTCGGTCCAAGAGACCCAGTACTTC. Amino acid sequence: CASSRGESVQETQYF.

CDR3 in amino acids: CASSQDFAGLNNEQFF. CDR3 nucleotide sequence: TGTGCCAGCAGCCAAGATTTCGCGGGGCTCAACAATGAGCAGTTCTTC. This sequence joins TRBV14 and TRBJ2-1; the D gene is possibly TRBD2 (6 bases). The CDR3 covers 16 residues. Germline V gives CDR1 SGHDN, CDR2 FVKESK. Trimming cost V 0 bases and J 5 bases, with 14 bases left between them.

Only a few counts were recorded for this clonotype. The chain recombines TRBV7-9 with TRBJ2-7, with 8 bases fitting TRBD1. The CDR3 has 16 residues. Trimming at V came to 3 bases and at J to 3 bases, leaving 10 bases not matched to a gene. Germline CDR1 is SEHNR and CDR2 is FQNEAQ (reference sequence). The CDR3 DNA sequence: TGTGCCAGCAGCTTTTCGGTCGGACAGGGTTACTACGAGCAGTACTTC. Translated, it gives CASSFSVGQGYYEQYF.

The chain joins TRBV5-1 to TRBJ2-3; 9 nucleotides match TRBD2. This CDR3 comprises 16 residues. Per germline, CDR1 SGHRS and CDR2 YFSETQ. V gave up 0 bases and J gave up 4 bases; unmatched junction bases: 6. The CDR3 sequence is CASSLELGLAPDTQYF. The DNA of the CDR3 is TGCGCCAGCAGCTTGGAGTTGGGACTAGCCCCAGATACGCAGTATTTT.

In its sample, this clonotype was seen a few times. The rearrangement uses TRBV24-1 and TRBJ1-1, with D possibly being TRBD1 (6 bases). The CDR3 consists of 12 residues. Germline V CDR1 and CDR2: KGHDR, SFDVKD. The V end was cut by 7 bases, the J end by 6 bases, with 11 bases between. CDR3 DNA: TGTGCCACCAGGGGGGACACACCTGAAGCTTTCTTT. Residues: CATRGDTPEAFF.

The J gene is TRBJ2-3, the V gene TRBV4-2; 8 nucleotides line up with TRBD2. Per germline, CDR1 LGHNA and CDR2 YNFKEQ. This CDR3 is built from 17 residues. With V trimmed by 0 bases and J by 0 bases, 5 bases remained unmatched. CDR3: CASSQDGASGSTDTQYF. DNA for the CDR3: TGTGCCAGCAGCCAAGATGGGGCTAGCGGGAGCACAGATACGCAGTATTTT.

The chain combines TRBV9 with TRBJ2-3, with 9 bases fitting TRBD2. The CDR3 totals 16 residues. Germline CDR1 SGDLS, CDR2 YYNGEE. J lost 4 bases, V lost 3 bases, and 9 bases had no gene match. CDR3: CASSESGRGGSDTQYF. The CDR3, as DNA: TGTGCCAGCAGCGAGAGTGGGCGGGGGGGCTCAGATACGCAGTATTTT.

This clonotype was detected only once. The chain couples TRBV4-1 to TRBJ1-1; no definite D call. Looked up from germline, CDR1 is MGHRA and CDR2 is YSYEKL. V was cut by 2 bases and J by 0 bases, with 7 bases left in between. The CDR3 contains 14 residues. CDR3: CASSQLNMNTEAFF. The CDR3 DNA reads TGCGCCAGCAGCCAATTGAACATGAACACTGAAGCTTTCTTT.